A selection of T cell receptor beta chains follows, all from one sample in a study of cytomegalovirus exposure and HLA in healthy donors. Measured with immunoSEQ multiplex PCR; TCRdb has only the in-frame clones, and not every one. This sample carries about 110,000 clones, roughly 71% of them seen once, and the ten largest clones take 5.4%. Source material: PBMCs. All receptors derive from a woman aged 70-85 years in good health and CMV-seropositive. The CDR3 runs from the conserved cysteine through the conserved F or W. The D gene is left open where the match is weak. The size entry is marked missing in some rows and otherwise reads once, few, many or a size class.

V	D	J	size	CDR3	DNA
TRBV2	TRBD1	TRBJ2-3	NA	CASSPPGQGTDTQYF	TGTGCCAGCAGCCCCCCGGGACAGGGTACAGATACGCAGTATTTT
TRBV18	NA	TRBJ1-4	NA	CASSPTQINEKLFF	TGTGCCAGCTCACCAACCCAGATTAATGAAAAACTGTTTTTT
TRBV5-4	NA	TRBJ2-5	few	CASSLDSLYSETQYF	TGTGCCAGCAGCTTGGATAGTCTTTACTCAGAGACCCAGTACTTC
TRBV2	TRBD2	TRBJ2-3	NA	CASSVTSGGTDTQYF	TGTGCCAGCAGCGTAACTAGCGGGGGCACAGATACGCAGTATTTT
TRBV7-9	TRBD1	TRBJ2-7	NA	CASSLEGQLSYEQYF	TGTGCCAGCAGCTTAGAGGGACAGCTTTCCTACGAGCAGTACTTC
TRBV18	NA	TRBJ2-1	few	CASSSTGYNEQFF	TGTGCCAGCTCATCGACAGGTTACAATGAGCAGTTCTTC
TRBV7-2	NA	TRBJ1-4	NA	CASSLGNSLEKLFF	TGTGCCAGCAGCTTAGGGAACAGCCTTGAAAAACTGTTTTTT
TRBV6-5	TRBD1	TRBJ1-2	NA	CASSSWDRSYGYTF	TGTGCCAGCAGTTCCTGGGACAGGTCATATGGCTACACCTTC
TRBV19	NA	TRBJ2-3	NA	CASRNRGSSTDTQYF	TGTGCCAGTAGGAACCGGGGGTCTAGCACAGATACGCAGTATTTT
TRBV5-1	NA	TRBJ2-5	NA	CASSLSGAGETQYF	TGCGCCAGCAGCTTGTCAGGGGCGGGAGAGACCCAGTACTTC
TRBV30	TRBD2	TRBJ2-5	NA	CAWRRGTSGARETQYF	TGTGCCTGGAGACGCGGGACTAGCGGGGCCAGAGAGACCCAGTACTTC
TRBV30	NA	TRBJ1-5	NA	CAWSPGPGVQPQHF	TGTGCCTGGAGCCCCGGCCCCGGGGTACAGCCCCAGCATTTT
TRBV30	TRBD1	TRBJ1-5	NA	CAWSQGQGSNQPQHF	TGTGCCTGGAGTCAGGGACAGGGAAGCAATCAGCCCCAGCATTTT
TRBV29-1	TRBD1	TRBJ2-7	NA	CSVASPRTGDEQYF	TGCAGCGTTGCGAGCCCCCGGACAGGGGACGAGCAGTACTTC
TRBV10-3	NA	TRBJ1-5	few	CAISDNGLEQPQHF	TGTGCCATCAGTGACAACGGCCTAGAGCAGCCCCAGCATTTT
TRBV7-9	NA	TRBJ1-1	NA	CASSPYEPMNTEAFF	TGTGCCAGCAGCCCATACGAGCCCATGAACACTGAAGCTTTCTTT
TRBV5-1	TRBD2	TRBJ2-3	NA	CASSFFSGGVDTQYF	TGCGCCAGCAGCTTTTTTAGCGGGGGAGTAGATACGCAGTATTTT
TRBV7-2	TRBD2	TRBJ2-1	NA	CASSSSGGAVNEQFF	TGTGCCAGCAGCTCTAGCGGGGGGGCCGTCAATGAGCAGTTCTTC
TRBV5-1	TRBD1	TRBJ1-1	NA	CASSLGDRDEAFF	TGCGCCAGCAGCTTGGGGGACAGGGATGAAGCTTTCTTT
TRBV2	TRBD2	TRBJ2-4	NA	CASTEGAGRTGKNIQYF	TGTGCCAGCACCGAGGGAGCGGGACGAACGGGCAAAAACATTCAGTACTTC
TRBV29-1	TRBD2	TRBJ2-7	once	CSVDGGGTYEQYF	TGCAGCGTTGACGGCGGGGGGACCTACGAGCAGTACTTC
TRBV25-1	TRBD1	TRBJ1-1	NA	CASSPMDRGWTEAFF	TGTGCCAGCAGTCCCATGGACAGGGGGTGGACTGAAGCTTTCTTT
TRBV27	TRBD1	TRBJ1-1	NA	CASSSQGGTEAFF	TGTGCCAGCTCATCCCAGGGGGGCACTGAAGCTTTCTTT
TRBV5-1	TRBD1	TRBJ2-2	NA	CASSLQGASTTGELFF	TGCGCCAGCAGCTTACAGGGGGCTTCGACCACCGGGGAGCTGTTTTTT
TRBV27	TRBD2	TRBJ2-1	NA	CASSPDRTSPNEQFF	TGTGCCAGCAGTCCCGACCGGACTAGCCCCAATGAGCAGTTCTTC
TRBV27	NA	TRBJ1-3	NA	CASGTGLAGNTTYF	TGTGCCAGCGGAACAGGGCTTGCTGGAAACACCACATATTTT
TRBV6-6	NA	TRBJ2-1	NA	CASSPTVILNEQFF	TGTGCCAGCAGCCCTACCGTGATACTCAATGAGCAGTTCTTC
TRBV6-6	TRBD1	TRBJ2-7	NA	CASSYQGAWAYEQYF	TGTGCCAGCAGTTACCAGGGGGCTTGGGCCTACGAGCAGTACTTC
TRBV19	TRBD2	TRBJ2-6	NA	CASSIITGGISGANVLTF	TGTGCCAGTAGTATCATTACGGGGGGGATCTCTGGGGCCAACGTCCTGACTTTC
TRBV5-1	NA	TRBJ2-3	NA	CASSRTGTDTQYF	TGCGCCAGCAGCCGAACAGGCACAGATACGCAGTATTTT
TRBV5-1	TRBD2	TRBJ2-1	NA	CASSDRTSGGNEQFF	TGCGCCAGCAGCGACCGGACTAGCGGGGGTAATGAGCAGTTCTTC
TRBV5-4	TRBD2	TRBJ2-5	NA	CASSQPGLAAQETQYF	TGTGCCAGCAGCCAGCCTGGACTAGCGGCCCAAGAGACCCAGTACTTC
TRBV7-2	TRBD2	TRBJ2-1	NA	CASSLDRAGGWNEQFF	TGTGCCAGCAGCTTAGATAGAGCGGGGGGGTGGAATGAGCAGTTCTTC
TRBV6-1	TRBD1	TRBJ1-2	NA	CASSEGLGGGYGYTF	TGTGCCAGCAGTGAAGGATTAGGGGGCGGCTATGGCTACACCTTC
TRBV5-1	TRBD1	TRBJ2-2	NA	CASSPRTGGFSGELFF	TGCGCCAGCAGCCCCCGGACAGGGGGCTTTTCCGGGGAGCTGTTTTTT
TRBV30	NA	TRBJ1-2	few	CAWSGAAPYGYTF	TGTGCCTGGAGTGGAGCCGCCCCCTATGGCTACACCTTC
TRBV10-3	TRBD2	TRBJ2-6	NA	CAISPWTSGGYGANVLTF	TGTGCCATCAGTCCCTGGACTAGCGGGGGGTATGGGGCCAACGTCCTGACTTTC
TRBV5-8	TRBD1	TRBJ2-3	NA	CASTSTGGEDTQYF	TGTGCCAGCACCTCGACAGGGGGTGAAGATACGCAGTATTTT
TRBV30	NA	TRBJ2-2	NA	CACCEVGSTGELFF	TGTGCCTGCTGCGAGGTCGGGAGCACCGGGGAGCTGTTTTTT
TRBV18	NA	TRBJ2-3	NA	CASSPGQPLTDTQYF	TGTGCCAGCTCACCCGGACAGCCGCTCACAGATACGCAGTATTTT
TRBV29-1	TRBD1	TRBJ2-5	once	CSVPGQGAGETQYF	TGCAGCGTTCCGGGACAGGGGGCAGGGGAGACCCAGTACTTC
TRBV25-1	NA	TRBJ2-1	NA	CASSQGPSYNEQFF	TGTGCCAGCTCGCAGGGTCCATCCTACAATGAGCAGTTCTTC
TRBV7-2	NA	TRBJ1-1	NA	CASCSWRVNTEAFF	TGTGCCAGCTGCTCTTGGCGGGTGAACACTGAAGCTTTCTTT
TRBV4-1	TRBD2	TRBJ2-5	NA	CASSQDPTLADQRETQYF	TGCGCCAGCAGCCAAGATCCGACACTAGCGGACCAGCGGGAGACCCAGTACTTC
TRBV29-1	NA	TRBJ2-5	NA	CSIMGGRETQYF	TGCAGCATAATGGGGGGTAGGGAGACCCAGTACTTC
TRBV25-1	NA	TRBJ2-7	NA	CASTPPSWPYEQYF	TGTGCCAGCACCCCCCCCTCTTGGCCCTACGAGCAGTACTTC
TRBV2	TRBD1	TRBJ1-2	NA	CASSPTGQGIGYTF	TGTGCCAGCAGCCCGACGGGACAGGGCATTGGCTACACCTTC
TRBV13	NA	TRBJ1-2	NA	CASSTREGGLYGYTF	TGTGCCAGCAGCACGAGGGAGGGGGGACTATATGGCTACACCTTC
TRBV30	NA	TRBJ1-3	NA	CAWSRASGSGNTIYF	TGTGCCTGGAGCCGAGCATCGGGCTCTGGAAACACCATATATTTT
TRBV5-8	TRBD1	TRBJ1-4	NA	CASSPRQGGVEKLFF	TGTGCCAGCAGCCCGCGACAGGGGGGAGTTGAAAAACTGTTTTTT
TRBV4-2	NA	TRBJ1-6	NA	CASSQDTWGDNSPLHF	TGTGCCAGCAGCCAAGACACGTGGGGGGATAATTCACCCCTCCACTTT
TRBV7-2	NA	TRBJ2-5	once	CASSPHQGLPSETQYF	TGTGCCAGCAGCCCCCACCAGGGGCTCCCCTCCGAGACCCAGTACTTC
TRBV4-1	TRBD2	TRBJ2-7	NA	CASSQAGSLAGYSYEQYF	TGCGCCAGCAGCCAAGCAGGATCACTAGCGGGGTACTCGTACGAGCAGTACTTC
TRBV2	NA	TRBJ1-6	NA	CASRPQTHANSPLHF	TGTGCCAGCAGGCCCCAGACACACGCAAATTCACCCCTCCACTTT
TRBV28	TRBD1	TRBJ1-1	NA	CASSPASTGTTEAFF	TGTGCCAGCAGTCCCGCTTCGACAGGGACCACTGAAGCTTTCTTT
TRBV18	NA	TRBJ1-2	NA	CASSIGQDYGYTF	TGTGCCAGCTCGATAGGTCAGGACTATGGCTACACCTTC
TRBV7-2	NA	TRBJ1-5	few	CASSFLGQPQHF	TGTGCCAGCAGCTTTTTGGGCCAGCCCCAGCATTTT
TRBV6-5	NA	TRBJ1-4	NA	CASSREGPTEKLFF	TGTGCCAGCAGTCGGGAGGGGCCTACTGAAAAACTGTTTTTT